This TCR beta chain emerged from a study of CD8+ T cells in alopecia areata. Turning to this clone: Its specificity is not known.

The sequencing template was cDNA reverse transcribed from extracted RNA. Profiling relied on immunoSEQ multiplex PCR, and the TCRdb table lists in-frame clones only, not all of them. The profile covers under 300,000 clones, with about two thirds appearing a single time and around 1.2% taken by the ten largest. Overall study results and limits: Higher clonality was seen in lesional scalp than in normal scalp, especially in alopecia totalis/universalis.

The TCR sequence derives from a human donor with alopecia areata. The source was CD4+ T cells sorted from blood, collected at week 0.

This chain's CDR3 is CASSSIQGASGYTF. CDR3 sequence (DNA): TGCGCCAGCAGCTCGATACAGGGGGCCAGCGGCTACACCTTC. The chain links TRBV5-1 to TRBJ1-2; 9 bases are shared with TRBD1. The CDR3 has 14 residues. Germline CDR1 and CDR2: SGHRS and YFSETQ. The J segment lost 8 bases and the V segment lost 3 bases, leaving 8 bases of the junction unmatched.